The entry below describes one T cell receptor (beta chain). Its antigen is not known. Here immunoSEQ multiplex PCR was the method, and the copy in TCRdb shows in-frame clones only, minus some. The sample has tens of thousands of clones, 75% to 85% seen once. These data originate in a study of ipilimumab plus nivolumab after autologous stem cell transplantation. Study at large: Typical patient got four to six ipilimumab doses and about eight nivolumab doses (median).

V was trimmed by 0 bases and J by 1 base, leaving 4 bases between them. CDR1 and CDR2 from the germline V gene are SEHNR and FQNEAQ (reference sequence). This CDR3 has 15 residues. Study-level results: Per the authors, repertoire, Treg and microbiota data justify further study.

Ipilimumab, 1 mg/kg, started 14 to 28 days after autologous transplant. Patients received nivolumab 3 mg/kg at weeks 1, 4, 7, 10, then fortnightly to week 26. Sequencing used PBMCs, obtained in a trial of ipilimumab plus nivolumab as post-transplant consolidation. The V gene is TRBV7-9, the J gene TRBJ2-6; D is unresolved. The TCR comes from a male donor with diffuse large B-cell lymphoma. The CDR3 here is CASSLAGSGANVLTF. The CDR3 nucleotides read TGTGCCAGCAGCTTAGCAGGGTCTGGGGCCAACGTCCTGACTTTC.